This passage covers 20 T cell receptor beta chains from one sample sequenced in a study of T cell repertoires in cytomegalovirus infection. Which antigens these TCRs recognize remains unknown. TCRdb re-analysed the reads in MiXCR, keeping a single row per CDR3 protein. This sample carries about 770,000 distinct CDR3 sequences, under 35% of them seen once, and the ten largest clones take around 13%. Material: cultured CD8+ T cells from PBMCs, obtained from culture after CMV antigen stimulation. The receptors were gathered from a human donor in good health (CMV status not recorded). Some clones in this sample may be carry-over from other donors' samples.

To note about this clonotype: A much larger clone lies a single base off, so this may be a read error. J is TRBJ1-1 and V is TRBV12-3 or TRBV12-4, with a tentative D call TRBD1 (5 bases). Deletions cut 2 bases from V and 13 bases from J, with 14 bases between. The CDR3 consists of 12 residues. The CDR3 coding sequence is TGTGCCAGCAGTTTACCTGGGGCACAAGTTTTCTTT. It specifies CASSLPGAQVFF.

V is TRBV7-9 and J is TRBJ2-3; 8 bases are shared with TRBD1. Trimming took 5 bases from V and 3 from J; bases not matched to a gene: 7. The CDR3 is 15 residues long. Germline-derived CDR1 and CDR2 are SEHNR and FQNEAQ (reference sequence). This CDR3 is CASSMGTGGTDTQYF. The CDR3 region has the DNA TGTGCCAGCAGCATGGGGACAGGAGGAACAGATACGCAGTATTTT. Filled out from reference TRBV7-9 and TRBJ2-3, the complete variable domain reads DTGVSQNPRHKITKRGQNVTFRCDPISEHNRLYWYRQTLGQGPEFLTYFQNEAQLEKSRLLSDRFSAERPKGSFSTLEIQRTEQGDSAMYLCASSMGTGGTDTQYFGPGTRLTVL.

A few counts support this clonotype. The chain joins TRBV7-9 to TRBJ1-1; TRBD1 aligns across 9 bases. The CDR3 runs 18 residues. J lost 0 bases, V lost 4 bases, and 12 bases had no gene match. Germline-derived CDR1 and CDR2 are SEHNR and FQNEAQ (reference sequence). In DNA form, the CDR3 reads TGTGCCAGCAGCTCTCCCCCACAGGGGGCGGGGGTGAACACTGAAGCTTTCTTT. Encoded protein: CASSSPPQGAGVNTEAFF.

This clonotype was counted at least ten times. The CDR3 is CASSFLAGGPQDTQYF. The DNA of the CDR3 is TGTGCCAGCAGCTTCCTAGCGGGGGGGCCCCAAGATACGCAGTATTTT. The rearrangement uses TRBV7-2 and TRBJ2-3; TRBD2 matches 12 bases. CDR3 length: 16 amino acids. CDR1 and CDR2 from the germline V gene are SGHTA and FQGNSA. V was pared by 3 bases and J by 5 bases, with 6 bases of the junction left unmatched.

The chain employs TRBV5-1 and TRBJ1-5, with 11 bases aligning to TRBD1. The trim removed 4 bases at V and 8 bases at J, leaving 8 bases unmatched. CDR1 and CDR2 from the germline V gene are SGHRS and YFSETQ. There are 15 residues in the CDR3. The CDR3 nucleotides read TGCGCCAGCAGCAGGGGGACAGGGGGTAACGAGCCCCAGCATTTT. This translates into CASSRGTGGNEPQHF.

The chain joins TRBV14 to TRBJ2-7; perhaps TRBD1 as D (6 bases). The germline V and J ends were trimmed by 3 bases and 1 base, with 10 bases remaining between them. This CDR3 has 14 amino acids. The germline gives CDR1 SGHDN, CDR2 FVKESK. Written as DNA, the CDR3 is TGTGCCAGCAGCCATTGGGACACGTCCTACGAGCAGTACGTC. Residues: CASSHWDTSYEQYV.

DNA for the CDR3: TGTGCCAGCAGTAAACGTGGACAGGCCGACTACGAGCAGTACGTC. Encoded protein: CASSKRGQADYEQYV. This chain joins TRBV6-1 and TRBJ2-7; 7 nucleotides agree with TRBD1. V lost 5 bases, J lost 3 bases, and 10 bases stayed unmatched. Germline-derived CDR1 and CDR2 are MNHNS and SASEGT. The CDR3 consists of 15 residues.

This rearrangement joins TRBV5-5 to TRBJ1-1; D gene ambiguous. Deletions cut 0 bases from V and 8 bases from J, with 11 bases between. Germline V gene sequence: CDR1 SGHKS, CDR2 YYEKEE (reference sequence). The CDR3 is 13 residues long. The CDR3 sequence: CASSLAGNWEAFF. The CDR3 coding sequence is TGTGCCAGCAGCTTGGCGGGGAACTGGGAAGCTTTCTTT.

About this clonotype: One junction end disagrees with the germline gene, perhaps due to a read error. The chain has TRBV5-5 and TRBJ2-5, with D perhaps given as TRBD1 or TRBD2 (6 bases each). The CDR3 has 17 amino acids. Germline-derived CDR1 and CDR2 are SGHKS and YYEKEE (reference sequence). In DNA, the CDR3 is TGTACCAGCAGCTCTTCCCACCGTCGGGGGCCGGGGGAGACCCAGTACTTC. This sequence encodes CTSSSSHRRGPGETQYF.

This clonotype was counted many times. The chain has TRBV6-5 and TRBJ2-3, with TRBD1 identical over 7 bases. Germline CDR1 reads MNHEY; CDR2 reads SVGAGI. Trimming removed 2 bases from V and 1 base from J; junction bases left unmatched: 3. The CDR3 length is 15 residues. The chain's CDR3 is CASSYRGPGTDTQYF. The CDR3 DNA follows: TGTGCCAGCAGTTACAGGGGGCCGGGCACAGATACGCAGTATTTT.

A remark on this clonotype: A much larger clone differs from this one at a single base, so this may be a read error. The V gene is TRBV27, the J gene TRBJ1-1; 7 nucleotides align to TRBD1. The CDR3 consists of 13 residues. The V gene's germline CDR1 is MNHEY and CDR2 SMNVEV (reference sequence). The DNA for the CDR3 is TGTGCCAGCAGTTTATCGGGGACAGCTGAAGCTTTATTT. It encodes CASSLSGTAEALF.

This chain connects TRBV19 to TRBJ1-3; D remains unclear. This CDR3 has 15 residues. Germline CDR1 LNHDA, CDR2 SQIVND (reference sequence). V shed 0 bases and J shed 0 bases, with 6 bases lying between them. This chain's CDR3 is CASSIDTNSGNTIYF. CDR3 bases: TGTGCCAGTAGTATAGACACCAACTCTGGAAACACCATATATTTT.

The rearrangement uses TRBV7-8 and TRBJ2-1; D gene uncertain. The CDR3 extends over 15 amino acids. CDR1 is SGHVS and CDR2 is FQNEAQ in the germline V gene. Between the trimmed V and J ends, which lost 1 base and 2 bases, there was a span of 9 bases. CDR3 residues: CASSLDPPAYNEQFF. The CDR3 region has the DNA TGTGCCAGCAGCTTAGACCCACCTGCCTACAATGAGCAGTTCTTC. Filled out from reference TRBV7-8 and TRBJ2-1, the complete variable domain reads GAGVSQSPRYKVAKRGQDVALRCDPISGHVSLFWYQQALGQGPEFLTYFQNEAQLDKSGLPSDRFFAERPEGSVSTLKIQRTQQEDSAVYLCASSLDPPAYNEQFFGPGTRLTVL.

The V call is TRBV6-2 or TRBV6-3, the J call TRBJ1-6, with 9 bases identical to TRBD1. The trim removed 0 bases at V and 5 bases at J, leaving 5 bases unmatched. The CDR3 is made up of 17 amino acids. From germline, CDR1 is MNHEY and CDR2 SVGEGT. CDR3 bases: TGTGCCAGCAGTTACTCGGGATGGACAGGGGATAATTCACCCCTCCACTTT. It yields the protein CASSYSGWTGDNSPLHF.

This clonotype has just a few counts. Here the CDR3 reads CSARARGAHEKLFF. As DNA, the CDR3 is TGCAGTGCCCGGGCCCGAGGGGCTCATGAAAAACTGTTTTTT. V gene TRBV20-1 combines with J gene TRBJ1-4; D may be TRBD1 (5 bases). Trimming removed 6 bases at V and 6 bases at J, with 17 bases between. CDR3 length equals 14 residues. CDR1 DFQATT and CDR2 SNEGSKA come from the germline V gene (reference sequence).

The chain employs TRBV9 and TRBJ1-2; perhaps TRBD1 as D (5 bases). The germline V and J ends were trimmed by 2 bases and 5 bases, with 16 bases remaining between them. The CDR3 consists of 15 residues. Germline V gene lookup returns CDR1 SGDLS and CDR2 YYNGEE. The CDR3 region is CASSVTGGLKYGYTF. The CDR3 nucleotides are TGTGCCAGCAGCGTTACGGGGGGTCTGAAGTATGGCTACACCTTC.

This clonotype was recorded many times. This chain links TRBV7-6 with TRBJ1-1; weak D call: TRBD1 (5 bases). The V gene lost 2 bases and the J gene lost 2 bases, with 12 bases spanning the gap. The CDR3 is 15 residues long. The germline CDR1 and CDR2 sequences are SGHVS and FNYEAQ. The CDR3 protein is CASSLSSGPNTEAFF. As DNA, the CDR3 is TGTGCCAGCAGCTTAAGTTCAGGGCCAAACACTGAAGCTTTCTTT.

This clonotype has a handful of counts. The gene calls are TRBV19 and TRBJ2-2; tentative D call: TRBD2 (6 bases). CDR1 and CDR2 (germline): LNHDA, SQIVND (reference sequence). V was trimmed by 3 bases and J by 6 bases, leaving 17 bases between them. This CDR3 has 16 residues. For the CDR3, the DNA is TGTGCCAGTAGTATCCGACACCACCCGGGGGCCGGGGAGCTGTTTTTT. It codes for CASSIRHHPGAGELFF. Complete variable domain (other parts from reference TRBV19 and TRBJ2-2): DGGITQSPKYLFRKEGQNVTLSCEQNLNHDAMYWYRQDPGQGLRLIYYSQIVNDFQKGDIAEGYSVSREKKESFPLTVTSAQKNPTAFYLCASSIRHHPGAGELFFGEGSRLTVL.

The V gene is TRBV5-5, the J gene TRBJ2-7, with D tentatively TRBD1 (6 bases). The CDR3 covers 15 residues. Germline CDR1 SGHKS, CDR2 YYEKEE (reference sequence). V gave up 4 bases and J gave up 5 bases, with 19 bases separating them. CDR3 amino acids: CASSTDRLKLDEQYV. The CDR3 bases are TGTGCCAGCAGCACGGACAGACTCAAGTTGGACGAGCAGTACGTC.

V is TRBV19 and J is TRBJ1-1; D is perhaps TRBD1 (6 bases). The CDR3 length is 14 residues. Germline V CDR1 and CDR2: LNHDA, SQIVND (reference sequence). The ends were cut back, 6 bases at V and 3 bases at J, with 14 bases in the middle. The CDR3: CASRAGQTYTEAFF. The DNA for the CDR3 is TGTGCCAGTAGGGCCGGACAGACCTACACTGAAGCTTTCTTT.